This T cell receptor (beta chain) was captured by sequencing in a study of cytomegalovirus exposure and HLA in healthy donors. General observations from the study: As was reported, the HLA-A and HLA-B alleles of most subjects were accurately predicted from TCR beta sequences. Several V segments, TRBV6-2 and TRBV6-3 among them, could not be told apart and were dropped.

The PCR ran on 60 Vbeta and 13 Jbeta primers. Original analysis: Counted up in a later analysis, unique TCR beta chains came to around 80 million, with about 9.9 million shared. Measured with immunoSEQ multiplex PCR; TCRdb has only the in-frame clones, and not every one. V and J calls and clone size come straight from that table; D and trimming were deduced from the DNA. The sample shows 160,000 or so clones, 82% of them seen only once. Comment on this clone: The antigen is not known.

The germline CDR1 and CDR2 sequences are MNHNS and SASEGT. CDR3 length equals 19 residues. Germline trimming cut 0 bases from V and 0 bases from J; bases unmatched to any gene: 9. Everyone who donated was a healthy bone marrow donor. The J gene is TRBJ2-4, the V gene TRBV6-1; 9 positions agree with TRBD1. Sequencing was done on a sample of PBMCs. The receptor comes from a woman in her forties or fifties in good health and CMV-seropositive. The CDR3 nucleotides are TGTGCCAGCAGTGAAGCAGGGACAGGGCAGGGGATAGCCAAAAACATTCAGTACTTC. Translating gives CASSEAGTGQGIAKNIQYF.